This TCR beta chain emerged from a study of CD8 T cells in Susac syndrome (dated by TCRdb to between 2018 and 2021). A note on the overall study: Repertoire sequencing was used to test whether CD8+ T cell activation and differentiation in Susac syndrome was antigen driven. Summary of the overall study and its limitations: The TCR sequencing and HLA analysis was acknowledged to have included a relatively small number of individuals.

RNA was extracted using the RNeasy kit, and roughly 0.5 to 1 microgram was reverse transcribed with random hexamers. TCR beta CDR3 regions were amplified with the immunoSEQ multiplex PCR assay covering 54 Vbeta and 13 Jbeta segments. PCR amplification bias was corrected using a synthetic template baseline for primer optimization and computational correction. The original pipeline was this. Only productive sequences were kept, with reads annotated to V, D and J genes according to IMGT and analyzed in immunoSEQ Analyzer. Clonality was calculated as one minus the Shannon entropy normalized by log2 of the number of productive unique sequences. For each patient and control, public and private clones were evaluated within the 100 most prevalent clones. Clones were defined as Susac-specific if absent from the healthy and MS cohorts, from around 1,100 published viral clones and from other ImmuneACCESS disease sequences. The raw public data were reprocessed by TCRdb itself: fastp quality trimming at Q25, MiXCR clonotype calling, in-frame beta chains only. Each CDR3 protein appears once, grouped with its most common genes and DNA. The authors' filters were not applied to this entry. Recorded for this sample are 120,000 or so distinct CDR3 sequences; 85% to 95% of them occurred a single time. Of the sample, 0.095% to 0.1% falls within the top ten clones.

For this clonotype: The target of this receptor is not known. Within one base of it there is no much larger clone, and no base qualities were kept.

High-throughput TCR beta sequencing profiled peripheral blood CD8+ and CD4+ T cells from healthy donors, Susac syndrome patients and multiple sclerosis patients. Healthy donors were included as age- and sex-matched controls. Bulk CD8+ and CD4+ T cells were purified by magnetic negative isolation, whereas CD8+ TEMRA cells were enriched by FACS. Blood was drawn into EDTA tubes, processed within 24 hours, and PBMCs were isolated by density gradient centrifugation. PBMCs destined for TCR sequencing were cryopreserved in liquid nitrogen and later thawed in a 37 °C water bath. A purity of at least 90% was achieved for sorted or isolated CD4+, CD8+ and CD8+ TEMRA cells. V ends up 6 bases short and J 5 bases short, with an unmatched junction base count of 7. The CDR3 has 13 amino acids, counting the end cysteine and phenylalanine. The only DNA kept is the CDR3, 39 bases in frame from the first base. Looking up the germline V gene (reference sequence) yields CDR1 DFQATT and CDR2 SNEGSKA.

The sequence was collected from a human donor in good health. Sequences were obtained from CD4+ T cells from PBMCs. The V gene is TRBV20-1 and the J gene is TRBJ2-5; TRBD2 matches 9 bases in the middle. The CDR3 region reads CSAVLGLAETQYF. In nucleotide form, the sequence is TGCAGTGCCGTCCTTGGACTAGCGGAGACCCAGTACTTC.